These T cell receptor beta chains were read from a single sample in a study of blood T cell repertoires in COVID-19. Produced via immunoSEQ multiplex PCR; TCRdb's table is partial and in-frame only. The repertoire consists of roughly 140,000 clones, with over 80% occurring once and the leading ten covering about 1.7%. Material for sequencing was peripheral blood. These TCRs come from a woman aged 45-65 years with acute or convalescent COVID-19. Both conserved end residues are part of each CDR3. The order of the fields is V gene, J gene, D gene, CDR3 length, clone size, CDR3 protein, CDR3 DNA. D genes are given only for firm matches. Size values are once, few and many counts, or a class for expanded clones, and some rows have none.

v_call: TRBV19
j_call: TRBJ1-1
d_call: .
cdr3_length: 17
clone_size: .
cdr3_aa: CASSIDRGTGWNTEAFF
cdr3_nt: TGTGCCAGTAGTATAGACCGGGGAACAGGGTGGAACACTGAAGCTTTCTTT

v_call: TRBV3-1/TRBV3-2
j_call: TRBJ1-4
d_call: TRBD1
cdr3_length: 16
clone_size: .
cdr3_aa: CANSHLGQGASEKLFF
cdr3_nt: TGTGCCAACAGCCACCTTGGCCAGGGGGCGAGTGAAAAACTGTTTTTT

v_call: TRBV19
j_call: TRBJ2-1
d_call: .
cdr3_length: 14
clone_size: once
cdr3_aa: CASSIQGWGNEQFF
cdr3_nt: TGTGCCAGTAGTATCCAGGGGTGGGGCAATGAGCAGTTCTTC

v_call: TRBV30
j_call: TRBJ2-7
d_call: TRBD1
cdr3_length: 13
clone_size: .
cdr3_aa: CAWRDRDDYEQYF
cdr3_nt: TGTGCCTGGAGAGACAGGGATGATTACGAGCAGTACTTC

v_call: TRBV25-1
j_call: TRBJ1-1
d_call: .
cdr3_length: 15
clone_size: .
cdr3_aa: CASSAPAGEGSEAFF
cdr3_nt: TGTGCCAGCAGTGCTCCTGCGGGGGAGGGCTCTGAAGCTTTCTTT

v_call: TRBV3-1/TRBV3-2
j_call: TRBJ1-1
d_call: TRBD1
cdr3_length: 14
clone_size: .
cdr3_aa: CASSFWTGRPEAFF
cdr3_nt: TGTGCCAGCAGCTTTTGGACAGGGCGACCTGAAGCTTTCTTT

v_call: TRBV6-5
j_call: TRBJ1-5
d_call: TRBD1
cdr3_length: 13
clone_size: .
cdr3_aa: CASSTNRGQPQHF
cdr3_nt: TGTGCCAGCAGTACGAACAGGGGGCAGCCCCAGCATTTT

v_call: TRBV3-1/TRBV3-2
j_call: TRBJ2-7
d_call: .
cdr3_length: 12
clone_size: .
cdr3_aa: CASGVGGLEQYF
cdr3_nt: TGTGCCAGCGGGGTCGGAGGGTTGGAGCAGTACTTC

v_call: TRBV5-5
j_call: TRBJ1-4
d_call: .
cdr3_length: 17
clone_size: few
cdr3_aa: CASSLVPAAGTNEKLFF
cdr3_nt: TGTGCCAGCAGCTTGGTCCCAGCCGCAGGGACTAATGAAAAACTGTTTTTT

v_call: TRBV10-3
j_call: TRBJ2-5
d_call: TRBD2
cdr3_length: 18
clone_size: .
cdr3_aa: CAISESRSTSGGMETQYF
cdr3_nt: TGTGCCATCAGTGAATCAAGGTCGACTAGCGGGGGAATGGAGACCCAGTACTTC

v_call: TRBV19
j_call: TRBJ2-1
d_call: TRBD2
cdr3_length: 19
clone_size: .
cdr3_aa: CASSIVGRGISHSYNEQFF
cdr3_nt: TGTGCCAGTAGTATAGTTGGGCGGGGGATATCACACTCCTACAATGAGCAGTTCTTC

v_call: TRBV10-1
j_call: TRBJ2-2
d_call: .
cdr3_length: 15
clone_size: .
cdr3_aa: CASSKDTSNTGELFF
cdr3_nt: TGCGCCAGCAGCAAAGACACCTCGAACACCGGGGAGCTGTTTTTT

v_call: TRBV6-5
j_call: TRBJ1-2
d_call: TRBD1
cdr3_length: 14
clone_size: .
cdr3_aa: CASSNRDRAYGYTF
cdr3_nt: TGTGCCAGCAGTAACCGGGACAGGGCCTATGGCTACACCTTC

v_call: TRBV7-8
j_call: TRBJ2-3
d_call: TRBD2
cdr3_length: 15
clone_size: .
cdr3_aa: CASSLLAEVTDTQYF
cdr3_nt: TGTGCCAGCAGCCTACTAGCGGAAGTCACAGATACGCAGTATTTT

v_call: TRBV18
j_call: TRBJ1-6
d_call: .
cdr3_length: 14
clone_size: few
cdr3_aa: CASSPKEGNSPLHF
cdr3_nt: TGTGCCAGCTCACCAAAGGAGGGTAATTCACCCCTCCACTTT

v_call: TRBV11-2
j_call: TRBJ1-3
d_call: .
cdr3_length: 15
clone_size: .
cdr3_aa: CASSLDSLAGNTIYF
cdr3_nt: TGTGCCAGCAGCCTCGACTCGTTGGCTGGAAACACCATATATTTT

v_call: TRBV5-4
j_call: TRBJ2-7
d_call: .
cdr3_length: 12
clone_size: .
cdr3_aa: CASSSGGYEQYF
cdr3_nt: TGTGCCAGCAGCTCAGGGGGGTACGAGCAGTACTTC

v_call: TRBV5-5
j_call: TRBJ1-1
d_call: .
cdr3_length: 18
clone_size: .
cdr3_aa: CASSLAYIVETDPIEAFF
cdr3_nt: TGTGCCAGCAGCTTGGCGTATATAGTAGAGACAGACCCCATTGAAGCTTTCTTT

v_call: TRBV6-5
j_call: TRBJ1-3
d_call: .
cdr3_length: 13
clone_size: few
cdr3_aa: CASSPGNENTIYF
cdr3_nt: TGTGCCAGCAGCCCAGGGAATGAAAACACCATATATTTT

v_call: TRBV12-3/TRBV12-4
j_call: TRBJ2-2
d_call: .
cdr3_length: 12
clone_size: .
cdr3_aa: CASSPNTGELFF
cdr3_nt: TGTGCCAGCAGTCCAAATACCGGGGAGCTGTTTTTT

v_call: TRBV5-1
j_call: TRBJ1-1
d_call: .
cdr3_length: 15
clone_size: .
cdr3_aa: CASSLDGNRYTEAFF
cdr3_nt: TGCGCCAGCAGCTTGGACGGGAACCGGTACACTGAAGCTTTCTTT